This T cell receptor (beta chain) was identified during a study of somatic mutations in cytotoxic T cells in rheumatoid arthritis. Study-level findings and limits: Compared with age-matched healthy controls, rheumatoid arthritis patients did not differ significantly in CD8+ T-cell clonality. Reported slight underrepresentation of TRBV07 in rheumatoid arthritis patients was not subjected to multiple-comparison adjustment. Within the rheumatoid arthritis patients, CD8+ clonality went up as age increased (Spearman r ≈ 0.49). The same was not true of the healthy controls. A largest CD8+ clone above 20% of CD8+ cells occurred in 8 of 65 patients.

Germline values: CDR1 MDHEN, CDR2 SYDVKM. CDR3 size: 16 residues. The trim removed 5 bases at V and 6 bases at J, leaving 12 bases unmatched. Some clones are missing from TCRdb's copy, which holds only in-frame ones; the method was immunoSEQ multiplex PCR. The repertoire holds 15,000 to 25,000 clones, with around 79% as singletons. This clone turned up a few times. Antigen unknown. The receptor comes from a woman in her fifties or sixties in good health. The sample consisted of CD8+ T cells sorted from blood. The chain combines TRBV28 with TRBJ2-1, with TRBD2 identical over 8 bases. CDR3 coding DNA: TGTGCCAGCAGTGACGCCACGACCGGGGGGGGCAATGAGCAGTTCTTC. Amino acids: CASSDATTGGGNEQFF. Variable domain in full (rest from reference TRBV28 and TRBJ2-1): DVKVTQSSRYLVKRTGEKVFLECVQDMDHENMFWYRQDPGLGLRLIYFSYDVKMKEKGDIPEGYSVSREKKERFSLILESASTNQTSMYLCASSDATTGGGNEQFFGPGTRLTVL.